The present entry profiles one T cell receptor (beta chain) with its context. The junction and the germline gene differ at one end; a read error may be behind it. The record originates from a study of CD4 and CD8 cells across lung adenocarcinoma regions. The CDR3 runs to 15 residues. Per germline, CDR1 SEHNR and CDR2 FQNEAQ (reference sequence). Localized lung adenocarcinoma, a non-small cell lung cancer, affected the donors. TCRdb itself ran the PCR reads through MiXCR, one entry per CDR3 protein. The sample has 4,500 or so distinct CDR3 sequences, 35% to 50% seen once. The sample comprised CD4+ T cells from the margin of a lung tumor. The rearrangement links TRBV7-9 to TRBJ2-1; 7 positions agree with TRBD2. The end of the DNA aligns better with TRBJ2-7, so the J call may be wrong. The source of this sequence is a female donor with lung adenocarcinoma. The CD4 and CD8 labels of this study may be unreliable. As DNA, the CDR3 is TGTGCCAGCAGCCCCGGGACTACGTGCGCCTACGTGCAGTACTTC. Its translation: CASSPGTTCAYVQYF.